These 6 T cell receptor beta chains were sequenced from one sample in a study of response to subunit inactivated influenza vaccine. TCRdb re-analysed the RT-PCR reads in MiXCR, keeping a single row per CDR3 protein. The repertoire consists of a few hundred thousand distinct CDR3 sequences, with less than 25% occurring once and the leading ten covering approximately 10%. The specimen comprised PBMCs from blood, sampled less than 22 months after vaccination. These receptors originate from a man aged 45 to 75 who received an inactivated influenza vaccine.

The chain combines TRBV7-9 with TRBJ1-2; D unclear. Deletions cut 5 bases from V and 4 bases from J, with 14 bases between. CDR3 length: 14 residues. CDR1 is SEHNR and CDR2 is FQNEAQ in the germline V gene (reference sequence). This CDR3 is CASSATGPSYGYTF. The CDR3 nucleotides read TGTGCCAGCAGCGCTACTGGGCCTAGCTATGGCTACACCTTC.

This clonotype was detected only a few times. The CDR3 DNA is TGCGCCAGCAGCCCTGGGGCCAATGAGCAGTTCTTC. Amino acid sequence: CASSPGANEQFF. This chain joins TRBV5-1 and TRBJ2-1; tentatively, D is TRBD1 (5 bases). CDR1 and CDR2 (germline): SGHRS, YFSETQ. V dropped 4 bases and J dropped 6 bases, with 8 bases sitting between them. The CDR3 is made up of 12 amino acids.

The CDR3 protein is CASSYPRDRHNEQFF. Written as DNA, the CDR3 is TGTGCCAGCAGTTACCCCCGGGACAGACACAATGAGCAGTTCTTC. The chain links TRBV6-2 or TRBV6-3 to TRBJ2-1, with 7 nucleotides matching TRBD1. The CDR3 loop spans 15 amino acids. Germline trimming cut 2 bases from V and 5 bases from J; bases unmatched to any gene: 6. Germline V CDR1 and CDR2: MNHEY, SVGEGT.

The V call is TRBV12-3 or TRBV12-4, the J call TRBJ2-1; TRBD2 is a possible D gene (6 bases). The CDR3 consists of 13 residues. Trimming took 4 bases from V and 6 from J, leaving 10 bases between them. The CDR3 is CASSWAGPNEQFF. The CDR3 region has the DNA TGTGCCAGCAGTTGGGCGGGGCCCAATGAGCAGTTCTTC.

Only one count was recorded for this clonotype. This chain uses TRBV5-1 with TRBJ1-6, with D maybe TRBD1 (6 bases). CDR3 length equals 15 residues. Trimming cost V 0 bases and J 5 bases, with 9 bases left between them. Germline CDR1 is SGHRS and CDR2 is YFSETQ. CDR3 region: CASSLGGQNNSPLHF. DNA for the CDR3: TGCGCCAGCAGCTTGGGTGGACAGAATAATTCACCCCTCCACTTT.

This clonotype appeared a few times. The rearrangement uses TRBV29-1 and TRBJ1-2; 10 bases match TRBD1. Losses at the gene ends were 4 bases for V and 8 bases for J; bases not matched to a gene: 4. Germline lookup yields CDR1 SQVTM and CDR2 ANQGSEA. The CDR3 covers 12 residues. The CDR3: CSVGTGGRGYTF. The CDR3 coding sequence is TGCAGCGTTGGGACAGGGGGAAGAGGCTACACCTTC. Full variable domain (outside the CDR3, taken from reference TRBV29-1 and TRBJ1-2): SAVISQKPSRDICQRGTSLTIQCQVDSQVTMMFWYRQQPGQSLTLIATANQGSEATYESGFVIDKFPISRPNLTFSTLTVSNMSPEDSSIYLCSVGTGGRGYTFGSGTRLTVV.